This is a list of T cell receptor beta chains from one sample in a study of shared clonotypes between healthy human individuals. Assay: immunoSEQ multiplex PCR; the TCRdb copy retains only in-frame clones and omits some. The sample records some 2,000,000 clones, approximately 94% being singletons. Material for sequencing was naive CD4+ T cells sorted from blood. These receptors originate from a man between 18 and 35 years old in good health. The CDR3 runs from the conserved cysteine through the conserved F or W. Each record gives: D gene, V gene, J gene, clone size, CDR3 protein, CDR3 DNA. A D gene is named only where the DNA matches it firmly. Size tells how often a clone was seen (once, few, many) or the class of an expanded clone, and some rows leave it out.

D gene: .; V gene: TRBV6-1; J gene: TRBJ1-1; clone size: .; CDR3 protein: CASSEAWRHLNTEAFF; CDR3 DNA: TGTGCCAGCAGTGAAGCGTGGCGACACCTGAACACTGAAGCTTTCTTT
D gene: .; V gene: TRBV7-2; J gene: TRBJ2-2; clone size: .; CDR3 protein: CASSLVPGVYPGELFF; CDR3 DNA: TGTGCCAGCAGCTTGGTGCCGGGGGTATACCCCGGGGAGCTGTTTTTT
D gene: .; V gene: TRBV18; J gene: TRBJ1-1; clone size: .; CDR3 protein: CASSPAARDLNTEAFF; CDR3 DNA: TGTGCCAGCTCACCAGCGGCCCGAGACTTGAACACTGAAGCTTTCTTT
D gene: TRBD1; V gene: TRBV5-1; J gene: TRBJ2-1; clone size: .; CDR3 protein: CASSLEPNRQGALQFF; CDR3 DNA: TGCGCCAGCAGCTTGGAACCAAACAGACAGGGGGCTTTACAATTCTTC
D gene: TRBD1; V gene: TRBV6-5; J gene: TRBJ1-2; clone size: .; CDR3 protein: CASRPGQGASYGYTF; CDR3 DNA: TGTGCCAGCAGGCCGGGACAGGGGGCGTCCTATGGCTACACCTTC
D gene: .; V gene: TRBV18; J gene: TRBJ2-7; clone size: .; CDR3 protein: CASSPPARASYEQYF; CDR3 DNA: TGTGCCAGCTCACCACCCGCCAGGGCGTCCTACGAGCAGTACTTC
D gene: .; V gene: TRBV7-3; J gene: TRBJ2-3; clone size: .; CDR3 protein: CASSLTRDGNTQYF; CDR3 DNA: TGTGCCAGCAGCTTAACCAGGGATGGAAATACGCAGTATTTT
D gene: TRBD1; V gene: TRBV19; J gene: TRBJ2-6; clone size: .; CDR3 protein: CASTNDRAGANVLTF; CDR3 DNA: TGTGCCAGTACAAATGACAGGGCTGGGGCCAACGTCCTGACTTTC
D gene: .; V gene: TRBV5-1; J gene: TRBJ2-3; clone size: .; CDR3 protein: CASSQGPDDTQYF; CDR3 DNA: TGCGCCAGCAGCCAAGGGCCAGATGATACGCAGTATTTT
D gene: .; V gene: TRBV7-2; J gene: TRBJ2-7; clone size: .; CDR3 protein: CASSLQGRYEQYF; CDR3 DNA: TGTGCCAGCAGCCTTCAGGGTCGATACGAGCAGTACTTC
D gene: .; V gene: TRBV6-6; J gene: TRBJ2-7; clone size: .; CDR3 protein: CASSYTYREQYF; CDR3 DNA: TGTGCCAGCAGTTATACCTACAGGGAGCAGTACTTC
D gene: .; V gene: TRBV7-2; J gene: TRBJ2-5; clone size: .; CDR3 protein: CASSFDRGQETQYF; CDR3 DNA: TGTGCCAGCAGCTTTGATCGGGGGCAAGAGACCCAGTACTTC
D gene: .; V gene: TRBV18; J gene: TRBJ1-3; clone size: .; CDR3 protein: CASSPDPTSGNTIYF; CDR3 DNA: TGTGCCAGCTCACCGGACCCAACCTCTGGAAACACCATATATTTT
D gene: .; V gene: TRBV27; J gene: TRBJ2-5; clone size: .; CDR3 protein: CASSLFRTPQETQYF; CDR3 DNA: TGTGCCAGCAGTTTATTCAGGACCCCCCAAGAGACCCAGTACTTC
D gene: .; V gene: TRBV14; J gene: TRBJ2-1; clone size: .; CDR3 protein: CASSPQSLGGVQFF; CDR3 DNA: TGTGCCAGCAGCCCACAAAGCCTGGGCGGCGTGCAGTTCTTC
D gene: .; V gene: TRBV11-1; J gene: TRBJ1-1; clone size: .; CDR3 protein: CASSLLGGTNTEAFF; CDR3 DNA: TGTGCCAGCAGCTTATTGGGCGGGACGAACACTGAAGCTTTCTTT
D gene: .; V gene: TRBV5-4; J gene: TRBJ2-6; clone size: .; CDR3 protein: CASSLAGDGANVLTF; CDR3 DNA: TGTGCCAGCAGCTTGGCCGGTGATGGGGCCAACGTCCTGACTTTC
D gene: .; V gene: TRBV5-1; J gene: TRBJ2-7; clone size: once; CDR3 protein: CASARVTYEQYF; CDR3 DNA: TGCGCCAGCGCCAGGGTTACCTACGAGCAGTACTTC
D gene: TRBD2; V gene: TRBV28; J gene: TRBJ2-5; clone size: .; CDR3 protein: CRALAGEETQYF; CDR3 DNA: TGTCGGGCGCTAGCGGGGGAAGAGACCCAGTACTTC
D gene: .; V gene: TRBV30; J gene: TRBJ2-2; clone size: .; CDR3 protein: CAWSFGRSGELFF; CDR3 DNA: TGTGCCTGGAGTTTTGGGCGCTCCGGGGAGCTGTTTTTT
D gene: .; V gene: TRBV7-2; J gene: TRBJ2-3; clone size: .; CDR3 protein: CASSSPFGDTQYF; CDR3 DNA: TGTGCCAGCAGCTCGCCGTTCGGGGATACGCAGTATTTT
D gene: .; V gene: TRBV28; J gene: TRBJ2-7; clone size: .; CDR3 protein: CASSYGGSSYEQYF; CDR3 DNA: TGTGCCAGCAGTTACGGCGGAAGCTCCTACGAGCAGTACTTC
D gene: .; V gene: TRBV5-1; J gene: TRBJ2-3; clone size: .; CDR3 protein: CASSLVKSRDPGDLDTQYF; CDR3 DNA: TGCGCCAGCAGCTTGGTCAAGTCTAGGGACCCGGGCGATTTGGATACGCAGTATTTT
D gene: .; V gene: TRBV6-6; J gene: TRBJ1-5; clone size: .; CDR3 protein: CASSYAGDSNQPQHF; CDR3 DNA: TGTGCCAGCAGTTACGCCGGAGATAGCAATCAGCCCCAGCATTTT
D gene: TRBD2; V gene: TRBV15; J gene: TRBJ2-2; clone size: once; CDR3 protein: CATSRGTSRVGELFF; CDR3 DNA: TGTGCCACCAGCAGAGGGACTAGTAGAGTCGGGGAGCTGTTTTTT
D gene: .; V gene: TRBV15; J gene: TRBJ2-7; clone size: .; CDR3 protein: CATSRIERYEQYF; CDR3 DNA: TGTGCCACCAGCAGAATAGAGCGTTACGAGCAGTACTTC